Presented here are 31 T cell receptor beta chains from one specimen sequenced in a study of shared clonotypes between healthy human individuals. The repertoire was sequenced with immunoSEQ multiplex PCR; TCRdb's copy has only in-frame clones and lacks some. The sample records about 470,000 clones, 79% being singletons. The sequencing input was PBMCs. The receptor set was obtained from a woman in her thirties or forties in good health. Some clones in this sample may be carry-over from other donors' samples.

This sequence joins TRBV7-2 and TRBJ2-5; perhaps TRBD2 as D (7 bases). This CDR3 has 12 amino acids. Germline CDR1 is SGHTA and CDR2 is FQGNSA. V gave up 8 bases and J gave up 4 bases, with 11 bases separating them. DNA of the CDR3: TGTGCCAGCCAGAGGGGGGGAGAGACCCAGTACTTC. Its translation is CASQRGGETQYF.

This chain links TRBV28 with TRBJ2-5, with 8 nucleotides matching TRBD1. Germline values: CDR1 MDHEN, CDR2 SYDVKM. The CDR3 has 13 residues. Losses at the gene ends were 6 bases for V and 5 bases for J; bases not matched to a gene: 5. CDR3 nucleotide sequence: TGTGCCAGCAGGACAGGGGCGGTGGAGACCCAGTACTTC. As protein: CASRTGAVETQYF.

The count of this clone is one. The genes are TRBV7-9 and TRBJ1-1; D perhaps matches TRBD1 (5 bases). V shed 3 bases and J shed 5 bases, with 16 bases lying between them. Looked up from germline, CDR1 is SEHNR and CDR2 is FQNEAQ (reference sequence). This CDR3 is 15 amino acids long. DNA of the CDR3: TGTGCCAGCAGCTTCCGGAGGGTGGGGCCGACTGAAGCTTTCTTT. Translation gives CASSFRRVGPTEAFF.

The CDR3 spells CASTPFGRGGSYNEQFF. Written as DNA, the CDR3 is TGTGCCAGCACCCCTTTTGGTAGGGGGGGCTCCTACAATGAGCAGTTCTTC. The gene calls are TRBV28 and TRBJ2-1; possible D gene TRBD2, 7 bases. The CDR3 length is 17 residues. Trimming shortened V by 7 bases and J by 0 bases, and 19 bases separated the two germline ends. Germline values: CDR1 MDHEN, CDR2 SYDVKM.

This clone was counted a few times. The gene calls are TRBV28 and TRBJ1-5; no clear D gene. The V gene's germline CDR1 is MDHEN and CDR2 SYDVKM. The germline V and J ends were trimmed by 7 bases and 6 bases, with 16 bases remaining between them. The CDR3 consists of 14 residues. The CDR3 bases are TGTGCCAGCACCCAGTCGGGATACGGTCAGCCCCAGCATTTT. Protein product: CASTQSGYGQPQHF.

This clone appeared once. In nucleotides, the CDR3 is TGCGCCAGCAGTGGACCCTACAACTATGGCTACACCTTC. Encoded protein: CASSGPYNYGYTF. The gene calls are TRBV10-2 and TRBJ1-2, with D unresolved. CDR1 and CDR2 (germline): WSHSY, SAAADI. With 4 bases removed from V and 2 bases from J, the gap between germline ends came to 8 bases. The CDR3 consists of 13 residues.

The chain employs TRBV29-1 and TRBJ2-1, with 9 bases matching TRBD1. This CDR3 has 12 residues. J gave up 5 bases and V 6 bases, and 2 bases lay outside the gene matches. Germline-derived CDR1 and CDR2 are SQVTM and ANQGSEA. Here the CDR3 reads CSVDRGDNEQFF. The CDR3 coding sequence is TGCAGCGTCGACAGGGGGGACAATGAGCAGTTCTTC.

This chain connects TRBV7-2 to TRBJ2-7, with 7 positions matching TRBD2. In germline, CDR1 is SGHTA, CDR2 FQGNSA. Trimming cost V 3 bases and J 2 bases; bases outside gene matches: 13. The CDR3 is 17 residues long. In nucleotides, the CDR3 is TGTGCCAGCAGCTTGGGTGGCGTCGGGGGGAACCCCTACGAGCAGTACTTC. The encoded protein is CASSLGGVGGNPYEQYF.

The chain has TRBV18 and TRBJ2-2; D is undetermined. Between the trimmed V and J ends, which lost 2 bases and 7 bases, there was a span of 11 bases. Germline V CDR1 and CDR2: KGHSH, LQKENI. The CDR3 extends over 14 amino acids. The CDR3 loop reads CASSPRPKGGELFF. CDR3 nucleotide sequence: TGTGCCAGCTCACCAAGGCCGAAGGGCGGGGAGCTGTTTTTT.

This clone was picked up a small number of times. Other DNA sequences in the sample encode the same CDR3. The V gene is TRBV5-1, the J gene TRBJ1-1, with D possibly being TRBD1 (6 bases). Trimming cost V 2 bases and J 4 bases, with 12 bases left between them. Germline V gives CDR1 SGHRS, CDR2 YFSETQ. The CDR3 is made up of 14 amino acids. This chain's CDR3 is CASSLNRDSTEAFF. In nucleotides, the CDR3 is TGCGCCAGCAGCTTAAACAGGGATTCCACTGAAGCTTTCTTT.

The chain uses TRBV2 and TRBJ2-7; D unresolved. The CDR3 contains 15 residues. The V gene lost 5 bases and the J gene lost 9 bases, with 23 bases spanning the gap. Germline lookup yields CDR1 SNHLY and CDR2 FYNNEI. Written as DNA, the CDR3 is TGTGCCAGCAGTCCTACCGACCCAGCCGGTACTGTGCAGTACTTC. Translated: CASSPTDPAGTVQYF.

This clone appeared a few times. The sample carries other DNA sequences with the same CDR3. The genes are TRBV5-1 and TRBJ2-3; the D call may be TRBD1 or TRBD2 (5 bases each). V was trimmed by 4 bases and J by 2 bases, leaving 8 bases between them. The CDR3 is 13 residues long. Looked up from germline, CDR1 is SGHRS and CDR2 is YFSETQ. The CDR3 DNA follows: TGCGCCAGCAGCGGGGGTGACACAGATACGCAGTATTTT. The encoded protein is CASSGGDTDTQYF.

The CDR3, as DNA: TGTGCCAGCTCACCACCGGGAGTTCGGACCGGGGAGCTGTTTTTT. Translating it yields CASSPPGVRTGELFF. The genes are TRBV18 and TRBJ2-2, with a tentative D call TRBD2 (5 bases). V shed 0 bases and J shed 5 bases, with 10 bases lying between them. Germline loops: CDR1 KGHSH, CDR2 LQKENI. This CDR3 spans 15 amino acids.

This clone has just a few counts. The junction differs from germline at one of its ends, possibly a read error. This chain joins TRBV7-9 and TRBJ2-3; D not certain. This CDR3 region has 15 residues. From germline, CDR1 is SEHNR and CDR2 FQNEAQ (reference sequence). Here the CDR3 reads CASSQEAIRTDTQYF. As DNA, the CDR3 is TGCGCCAGCAGCCAAGAGGCCATTCGCACAGATACGCAGTATTTT. The full variable domain, its missing parts supplied by reference TRBV7-9 and TRBJ2-3, is DTGVSQNPRHKITKRGQNVTFRCDPISEHNRLYWYRQTLGQGPEFLTYFQNEAQLEKSRLLSDRFSAERPKGSFSTLEIQRTEQGDSAMYLCASSQEAIRTDTQYFGPGTRLTVL.

The chain has TRBV12-1 and TRBJ1-4; TRBD1, the table's D call, was not compared with the DNA. TRBV12-1 corresponds to a pseudogene. This CDR3 is built from 16 residues. CDR3 in amino acids: CASSFTDGTGNEKLFF. The CDR3 DNA follows: TGTGCCAGCAGCTTTACCGACGGGACAGGGAATGAAAAACTGTTTTTT.

This clone was counted many times. Other DNA sequences in this specimen translate into the identical CDR3. The chain has TRBV6-5 and TRBJ2-2; D is possibly TRBD1 (6 bases). Germline-derived CDR1 and CDR2 are MNHEY and SVGAGI. V lost 5 bases and J 6 bases, leaving 7 bases between the germline ends. The CDR3 consists of 12 residues. CDR3 sequence reads: CASSQGPGELFF. The CDR3 DNA sequence: TGTGCCAGCAGTCAGGGGCCCGGGGAGCTGTTTTTT.

The chain couples TRBV28 to TRBJ1-2, with D possibly TRBD1 on 5 matching bases. V gave up 3 bases and J gave up 4 bases, with 15 bases separating them. This CDR3 region has 15 residues. The germline V gene encodes CDR1 MDHEN and CDR2 SYDVKM. The CDR3 sequence: CASSFEGTGPYGYTF. The CDR3 DNA reads as TGTGCCAGCAGTTTTGAGGGGACGGGCCCCTATGGCTACACCTTC.

The chain couples TRBV18 to TRBJ2-2; 8 nucleotides agree with TRBD1. J lost 5 bases, V lost 3 bases, and 5 bases had no gene match. The germline gives CDR1 KGHSH, CDR2 LQKENI. This CDR3 has 15 residues. The CDR3 DNA reads TGTGCCAGCTCACCGATGGACAGGGTGACCGGGGAGCTGTTTTTT. Its protein is CASSPMDRVTGELFF. The full variable domain, in which reference TRBV18 and TRBJ2-2 provide the parts outside the CDR3, is NAGVMQNPRHLVRRRGQEARLRCSPMKGHSHVYWYRQLPEEGLKFMVYLQKENIIDESGMPKERFSAEFPKEGPSILRIQQVVRGDSAAYFCASSPMDRVTGELFFGEGSRLTVL.

This sequence joins TRBV19 and TRBJ1-3, with D possibly TRBD1 on 5 matching bases. With 5 bases removed from V and 2 bases from J, the gap between germline ends came to 13 bases. The V gene's germline CDR1 is LNHDA and CDR2 SQIVND (reference sequence). The CDR3 has 15 residues. The CDR3: CASSPGGGAGNTIYF. Written as DNA, the CDR3 is TGTGCCAGTAGTCCCGGGGGGGGAGCTGGAAACACCATATATTTT.

This rearrangement joins TRBV18 to TRBJ2-1; D perhaps matches TRBD2 (6 bases). This CDR3 has 15 residues. CDR1 is KGHSH and CDR2 is LQKENI in the germline V gene. V was trimmed by 1 base and J by 6 bases, leaving 13 bases between them. This CDR3 is CASSPRGAGLNEQFF. The CDR3 DNA is TGTGCCAGCTCACCACGGGGTGCGGGACTCAATGAGCAGTTCTTC.

V is TRBV28 and J is TRBJ2-7; TRBD1 matches at 12 bases. The CDR3 is 16 amino acids. V gave up 5 bases and J gave up 5 bases; unmatched junction bases: 10. Germline values: CDR1 MDHEN, CDR2 SYDVKM. CDR3 loop: CASSTGRGQGAHEQYF. The DNA for the CDR3 is TGTGCCAGCAGTACGGGGCGGGGACAGGGGGCCCACGAGCAGTACTTC.

The chain recombines TRBV6-5 with TRBJ2-3; D may be TRBD2 (5 bases). CDR1 and CDR2 from the germline V gene are MNHEY and SVGAGI. The CDR3 sequence is 16 residues long. Trimming stripped 0 bases from V and 0 bases from J, with 10 bases between. DNA for the CDR3: TGTGCCAGCAGTTACTCAAATAGCGCTAGCACAGATACGCAGTATTTT. This codes for CASSYSNSASTDTQYF.

The chain has TRBV29-1 and TRBJ1-1, with TRBD1 identical over 7 bases. J was trimmed by 1 base and V by 6 bases; bases with no gene match: 8. This CDR3 contains 14 residues. From germline, CDR1 is SQVTM and CDR2 ANQGSEA. This chain's CDR3 is CSVASGTANTEAFF. CDR3 nucleotides: TGCAGCGTCGCTTCCGGGACAGCGAACACTGAAGCTTTCTTT.

The rearrangement links TRBV7-3 to TRBJ2-1; the match to TRBD2 covers 8 bases. The CDR3 spans 16 residues. The ends lost 5 bases at V and 5 bases at J; junction bases unmatched: 11. The germline V gene has CDR1 SGHTA and CDR2 FQGTGA. The CDR3 reads CASSSPGLGPHNEQFF. The CDR3, as DNA: TGTGCCAGCAGCAGCCCGGGACTAGGCCCCCACAATGAGCAGTTCTTC.

The chain combines TRBV19 with TRBJ2-7; 9 bases agree with TRBD2. This CDR3 contains 15 residues. Germline assignment: CDR1 LNHDA and CDR2 SQIVND (reference sequence). V dropped 4 bases and J dropped 6; count of bases not matched to a gene: 10. CDR3 DNA: TGTGCCAGTAGTACACCGGGACTAGCAGCAGCCGAGCAGTACTTC. Translated: CASSTPGLAAAEQYF.

This chain connects TRBV5-1 to TRBJ1-2; 10 bases agree with TRBD1. CDR3 length: 14 residues. Germline CDR1 SGHRS, CDR2 YFSETQ. Trimming cost V 8 bases and J 4 bases; bases outside gene matches: 8. The chain's CDR3 is CASNPGQGIYGYTF. In DNA form, the CDR3 reads TGCGCCAGTAACCCGGGACAGGGGATCTATGGCTACACCTTC.

The chain carries TRBV7-8 and TRBJ1-4; tentative D call: TRBD1 (6 bases). Deletions cut 6 bases from V and 5 bases from J, with 16 bases between. Germline V gives CDR1 SGHVS, CDR2 FQNEAQ. The CDR3 is made up of 15 amino acids. CDR3 residues: CASRPTGLLNEKLFF. The CDR3 nucleotides read TGTGCCAGCAGACCTACAGGGCTCTTGAATGAAAAACTGTTTTTT.

The chain uses TRBV4-2 and TRBJ1-2, with 7 bases identical to TRBD1. CDR1 LGHNA and CDR2 YNFKEQ come from the germline V gene. After removal of 4 bases from V and 0 bases from J, the junction contained 5 bases not matched to a gene. The CDR3 sequence is 15 residues long. The CDR3: CASSPDRDSNYGYTF. The CDR3 DNA is TGTGCCAGCAGCCCCGACAGGGATTCTAACTATGGCTACACCTTC.

The chain links TRBV6-1 to TRBJ2-1; TRBD2 is a possible D gene (6 bases). Germline values: CDR1 MNHNS, CDR2 SASEGT. V dropped 5 bases and J dropped 9 bases, with 14 bases sitting between them. This CDR3 region has 13 residues. The chain's CDR3 is CASSLASEREQFF. The CDR3 nucleotides are TGTGCCAGCAGTCTGGCTAGCGAGCGTGAGCAGTTCTTC.

The chain is built from TRBV11-2 and TRBJ2-5, with 11 bases matching TRBD1. The CDR3 has 17 residues. CDR1 is SGHAT, CDR2 FQNNGV, per germline. V trimming: 2 bases; J trimming: 2 bases; junction bases outside the gene matches: 7. CDR3 residues: CASSLNWDRGDQETQYF. CDR3 nucleotides: TGTGCCAGCAGCTTAAACTGGGACAGGGGGGATCAAGAGACCCAGTACTTC.

CDR3 bases: TGTGCCAGTACGCCCGGGACAGGGGAAGTCAATGAGCAGTTCTTC. Amino acid sequence: CASTPGTGEVNEQFF. The chain recombines TRBV19 with TRBJ2-1, with 10 bases that match TRBD1. This CDR3 spans 15 amino acids. Per the germline V gene, CDR1 is LNHDA and CDR2 is SQIVND (reference sequence). V shed 7 bases and J 6 bases; nucleotides not matched to a gene: 9.